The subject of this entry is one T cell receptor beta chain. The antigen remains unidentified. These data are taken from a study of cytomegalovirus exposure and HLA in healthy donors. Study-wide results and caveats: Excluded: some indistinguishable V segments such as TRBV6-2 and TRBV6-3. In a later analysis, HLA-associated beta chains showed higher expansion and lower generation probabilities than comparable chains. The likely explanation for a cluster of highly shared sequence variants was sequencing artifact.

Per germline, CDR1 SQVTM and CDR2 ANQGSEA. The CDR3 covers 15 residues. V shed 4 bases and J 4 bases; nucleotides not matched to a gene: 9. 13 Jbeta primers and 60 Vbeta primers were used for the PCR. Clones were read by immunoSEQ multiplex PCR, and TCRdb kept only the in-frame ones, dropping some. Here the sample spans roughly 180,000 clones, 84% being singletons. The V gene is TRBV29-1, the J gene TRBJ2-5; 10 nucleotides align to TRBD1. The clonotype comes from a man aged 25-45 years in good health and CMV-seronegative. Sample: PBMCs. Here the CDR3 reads CSVVLGQGTIETQYF. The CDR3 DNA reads TGCAGCGTTGTCTTGGGACAGGGGACAATAGAGACCCAGTACTTC.